The next 8 T cell receptor beta chains were all read from a single sample in a study of CD8 T cells in ankylosing spondylitis. Via MiXCR, TCRdb re-called the 5' RACE reads, giving one row per CDR3 protein. The repertoire has a few hundred thousand distinct CDR3 sequences, around 20% of them found once; the top ten carry roughly 7.4%. The sample comprised blood, either unsorted or a sorted T cell fraction (not recorded which). All receptors come from a male donor with ankylosing spondylitis or in good health (not recorded which).

This clonotype was seen repeatedly, ten times or more. The rearrangement uses TRBV6-1 and TRBJ2-2, with 8 positions matching TRBD1. The germline V gene encodes CDR1 MNHNS and CDR2 SASEGT. V shed 5 bases and J 6 bases; nucleotides not matched to a gene: 8. This CDR3 contains 15 residues. CDR3 region: CASSTIQGAAGELFF. The CDR3 region has the DNA TGTGCCAGCAGTACCATTCAGGGGGCGGCCGGGGAGCTGTTTTTT.

This clonotype was observed a few times. This chain uses TRBV4-1 with TRBJ2-1; D could derive from TRBD1 or TRBD2 (5 bases each). Germline values: CDR1 MGHRA, CDR2 YSYEKL. The CDR3 loop spans 16 amino acids. Trimming removed 1 base from V and 7 bases from J, with 17 bases in between. The DNA for the CDR3 is TGCGCCAGCAGCCAAGCCTCCGCCCGGGGCCAGAATGAGCAGTTCTTC. This sequence encodes CASSQASARGQNEQFF.

This clonotype was counted a few times. The chain recombines TRBV10-3 with TRBJ1-4, with D perhaps TRBD1 (5 bases). This CDR3 comprises 16 residues. From germline, CDR1 is ENHRY and CDR2 SYGVKD. The germline V and J ends were trimmed by 0 bases and 5 bases, with 13 bases remaining between them. CDR3 loop: CAISESRTGRNEKLFF. In DNA form, the CDR3 reads TGTGCCATCAGTGAGTCTCGAACAGGCCGAAATGAAAAACTGTTTTTT.

This clonotype was seen only a few times. The chain links TRBV20-1 to TRBJ1-1; D unresolved. Germline V gene lookup returns CDR1 DFQATT and CDR2 SNEGSKA (reference sequence). V was pared by 6 bases and J by 4 bases, with 15 bases between. This CDR3 contains 13 residues. The CDR3 sequence is CSAETALRTEAFF. CDR3 in DNA: TGCAGTGCGGAAACGGCCCTTCGCACTGAAGCTTTCTTT.

The genes are TRBV29-1 and TRBJ1-2; D is ambiguous. Germline assignment: CDR1 SQVTM and CDR2 ANQGSEA. The CDR3 runs 12 residues. The V end lost 3 bases, the J end lost 8 bases, and 13 bases lay between the germline ends. CDR3 residues: CSVDDPGGGYTF. CDR3 coding DNA: TGCAGCGTTGACGACCCCGGCGGCGGCTACACCTTC.

The gene calls are TRBV12-5 and TRBJ2-2; no definite D call. Germline V lookup: CDR1 LGHNT, CDR2 FRNRAP. The CDR3 length is 15 residues. Trimming removed 2 bases from V and 1 base from J, with 8 bases in between. The CDR3 protein is CASGLSAGNTGELFF. The CDR3, as DNA: TGTGCTAGTGGTTTGAGTGCAGGGAACACCGGGGAGCTGTTTTTT.

The table lists this clonotype with a few counts. The rearrangement uses TRBV3-1 and TRBJ2-2; D unclear. V lost 0 bases and J lost 2, with 10 bases in between. Germline V gene sequence: CDR1 LGHDT, CDR2 YNNKEL (reference sequence). CDR3 length: 16 residues. CDR3 DNA: TGTGCCAGCAGCCAAGATCCTCGGGCCAACACCGGGGAGCTGTTTTTT. Amino acids: CASSQDPRANTGELFF.

This clonotype has just a few counts. The chain employs TRBV6-2 or TRBV6-3 and TRBJ2-7; D perhaps matches TRBD1 (6 bases). The germline V and J ends were trimmed by 6 bases and 4 bases, with 16 bases remaining between them. This CDR3 has 14 residues. CDR1 is MNHEY and CDR2 is SVGEGT in the germline V gene. The CDR3: CASRPPGQRYEQYV. The CDR3 DNA follows: TGTGCCAGCAGACCCCCGGGACAACGTTACGAGCAGTACGTC.